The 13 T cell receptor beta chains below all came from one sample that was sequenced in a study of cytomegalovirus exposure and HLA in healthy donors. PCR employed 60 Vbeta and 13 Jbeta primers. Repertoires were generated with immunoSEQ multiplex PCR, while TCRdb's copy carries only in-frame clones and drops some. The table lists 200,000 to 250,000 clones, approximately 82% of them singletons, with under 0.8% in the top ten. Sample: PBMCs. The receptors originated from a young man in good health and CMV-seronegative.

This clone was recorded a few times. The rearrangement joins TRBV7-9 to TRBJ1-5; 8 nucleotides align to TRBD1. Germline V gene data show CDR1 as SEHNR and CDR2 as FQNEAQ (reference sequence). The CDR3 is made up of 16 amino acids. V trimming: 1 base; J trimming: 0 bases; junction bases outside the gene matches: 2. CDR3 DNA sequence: TGTGCCAGCAGCTTAGACGACAGGGGTAGCAATCAGCCCCAGCATTTT. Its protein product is CASSLDDRGSNQPQHF.

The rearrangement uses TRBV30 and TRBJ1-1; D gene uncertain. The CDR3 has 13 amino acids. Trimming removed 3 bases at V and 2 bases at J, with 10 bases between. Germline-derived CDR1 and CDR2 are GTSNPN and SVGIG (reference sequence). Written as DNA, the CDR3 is TGTGCCTGGAGGCGGGAGTTAAACACTGAAGCTTTCTTT. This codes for CAWRRELNTEAFF.

The CDR3 nucleotides are TGTGCCAGCAGCTCCGGGACAGTTACCGGGGAGCTGTTTTTT. Protein: CASSSGTVTGELFF. The J gene is TRBJ2-2, the V gene TRBV7-8; 7 bases match TRBD1. There are 14 residues in the CDR3. The germline CDR1 and CDR2 sequences are SGHVS and FQNEAQ. V gave up 4 bases and J gave up 5 bases; unmatched junction bases: 4. The entire variable domain, with the rest obtained from reference TRBV7-8 and TRBJ2-2, is as follows: GAGVSQSPRYKVAKRGQDVALRCDPISGHVSLFWYQQALGQGPEFLTYFQNEAQLDKSGLPSDRFFAERPEGSVSTLKIQRTQQEDSAVYLCASSSGTVTGELFFGEGSRLTVL.

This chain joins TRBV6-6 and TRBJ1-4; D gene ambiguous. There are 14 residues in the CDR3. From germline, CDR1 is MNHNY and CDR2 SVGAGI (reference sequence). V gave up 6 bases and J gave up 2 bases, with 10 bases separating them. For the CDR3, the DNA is TGTGCCAGCAGCCACGGGGAGACTAATGAAAAACTGTTTTTT. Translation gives CASSHGETNEKLFF.

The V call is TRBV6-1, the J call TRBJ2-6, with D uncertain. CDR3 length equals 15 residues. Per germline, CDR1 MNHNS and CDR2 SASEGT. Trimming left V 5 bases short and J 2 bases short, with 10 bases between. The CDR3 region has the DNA TGTGCCAGCAGTTTACTAAGCACTGGGGCCAACGTCCTGACTTTC. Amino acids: CASSLLSTGANVLTF.

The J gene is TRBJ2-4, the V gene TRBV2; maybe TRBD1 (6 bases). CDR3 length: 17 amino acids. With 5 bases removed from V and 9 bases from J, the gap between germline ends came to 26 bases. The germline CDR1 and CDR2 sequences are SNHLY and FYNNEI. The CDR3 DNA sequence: TGTGCCAGCAGTCTACCGACCGGGACACCCCCCAGGAGCATTCAGTACTTC. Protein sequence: CASSLPTGTPPRSIQYF. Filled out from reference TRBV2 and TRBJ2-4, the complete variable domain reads EPEVTQTPSHQVTQMGQEVILRCVPISNHLYFYWYRQILGQKVEFLVSFYNNEISEKSEIFDDQFSVERPDGSNFTLKIRSTKLEDSAMYFCASSLPTGTPPRSIQYFGAGTRLSVL.

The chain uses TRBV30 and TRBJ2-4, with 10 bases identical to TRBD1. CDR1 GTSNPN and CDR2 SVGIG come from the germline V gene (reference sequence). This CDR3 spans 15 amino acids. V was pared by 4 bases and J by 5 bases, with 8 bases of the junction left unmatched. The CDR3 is CAWTRFGTGENIQYF. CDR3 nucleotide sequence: TGTGCCTGGACCCGATTCGGGACAGGGGAAAACATTCAGTACTTC.

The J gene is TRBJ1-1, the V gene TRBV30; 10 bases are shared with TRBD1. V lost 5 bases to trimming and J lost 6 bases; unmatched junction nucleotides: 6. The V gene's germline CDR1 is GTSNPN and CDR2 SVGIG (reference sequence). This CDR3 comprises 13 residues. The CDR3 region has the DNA TGTGCCTGGGAGCCGGGACAGGGGTCTGAAGCTTTCTTT. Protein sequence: CAWEPGQGSEAFF.

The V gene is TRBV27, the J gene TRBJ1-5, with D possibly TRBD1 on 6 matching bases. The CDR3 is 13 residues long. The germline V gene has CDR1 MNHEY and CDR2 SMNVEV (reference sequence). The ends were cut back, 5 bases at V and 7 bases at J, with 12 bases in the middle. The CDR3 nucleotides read TGTGCCAGCAGTGGGAGGGGGGCCCAGCCCCAGCATTTT. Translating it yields CASSGRGAQPQHF.

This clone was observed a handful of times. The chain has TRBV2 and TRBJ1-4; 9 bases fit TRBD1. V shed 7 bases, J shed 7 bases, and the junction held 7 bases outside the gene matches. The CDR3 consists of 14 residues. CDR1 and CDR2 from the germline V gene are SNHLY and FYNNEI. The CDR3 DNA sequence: TGTGCCAGCATCCCTACGGGACAGGGTGAAAAACTGTTTTTT. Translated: CASIPTGQGEKLFF.

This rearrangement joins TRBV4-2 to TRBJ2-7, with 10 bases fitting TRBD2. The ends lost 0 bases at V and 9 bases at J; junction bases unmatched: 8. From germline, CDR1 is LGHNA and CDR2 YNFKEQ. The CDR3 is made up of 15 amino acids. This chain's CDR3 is CASSQDPGLARGQYF. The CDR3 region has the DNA TGTGCCAGCAGCCAAGATCCGGGACTAGCGCGCGGGCAGTACTTC.

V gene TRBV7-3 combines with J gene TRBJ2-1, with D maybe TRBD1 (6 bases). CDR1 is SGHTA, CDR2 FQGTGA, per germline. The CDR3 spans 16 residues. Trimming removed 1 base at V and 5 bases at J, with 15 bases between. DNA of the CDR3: TGTGCCAGCAGCTTAAAGGGAGACAGGTCTAACAATGAGCAGTTCTTC. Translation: CASSLKGDRSNNEQFF.

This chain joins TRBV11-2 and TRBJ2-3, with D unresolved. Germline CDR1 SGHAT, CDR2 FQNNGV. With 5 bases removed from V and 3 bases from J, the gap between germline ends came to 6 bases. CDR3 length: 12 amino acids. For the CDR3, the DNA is TGTGCCAGCAGCCCTCAGACAGATACGCAGTATTTT. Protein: CASSPQTDTQYF.